This is a list of T cell receptor beta chains from one sample in a study of control samples from healthy donors and cancer patients. The protocol was immunoSEQ multiplex PCR, while the TCRdb copy is restricted to in-frame clones and leaves out a portion. This sample has about 65,000 clones, with 90% found just once. Specimen: PBMCs. These receptor sequences come from a woman aged 50 to 65 with colorectal cancer. Each CDR3 is given with its conserved first and last residue. The D gene is left open where the match is weak.

TRBJ2-2,TRBD1,TRBV19,CASSIIPGQGLSGELFF
TRBJ2-3,NA,TRBV19,CASMGGMRTDTQYF
TRBJ2-3,NA,TRBV27,CASKRPARNTQYF
TRBJ2-7,NA,TRBV6-5,CASTMAPGAGEQYF
TRBJ2-7,TRBD1,TRBV7-9,CASSWGQTNYEQYF
TRBJ2-1,TRBD2,TRBV10-1,CASSEGGGRARNEQFF
TRBJ1-2,NA,TRBV15,CATSRSKRALGAYGYTF
TRBJ1-2,TRBD1,TRBV7-2,CASSPGTGGVSGYTF
TRBJ1-1,NA,TRBV28,CASSIPQWGTEAFF
TRBJ1-4,NA,TRBV19,CASSSAGDNEKLFF
TRBJ1-3,TRBD1,TRBV28,CASRSDRVPGNTIYF
TRBJ1-4,NA,TRBV19,CASREWGRSDEKLFF
TRBJ2-7,NA,TRBV29-1,CSVEDNYEQYF
TRBJ1-2,NA,TRBV29-1,CSVELDAGDGYTF
TRBJ1-2,NA,TRBV20-1,CSAWGLDGYTF
TRBJ2-2,NA,TRBV7-3,CASSLSVGELFF
TRBJ1-3,NA,TRBV18,CASSPPGNTIYF
TRBJ1-1,NA,TRBV2,CASSRQNTEAFF
TRBJ2-3,TRBD1,TRBV2,CASRGRDRDGTDTQYF
TRBJ1-3,NA,TRBV11-2,CASSLGLYSGNTIYF
TRBJ2-1,TRBD2,TRBV10-2,CASLTSGGSNEQFF
TRBJ2-2,TRBD1,TRBV5-5,CASSAGQGATGELFF
TRBJ2-7,NA,TRBV3-1/TRBV3-2,CASSRVYRAYEQYF
TRBJ1-1,TRBD1,TRBV25-1,CASSGSPGTGVPTEAFF
TRBJ2-3,TRBD2,TRBV27,CASSLYGLAGETDTQYF
TRBJ1-3,TRBD1,TRBV4-1,CASSHEGQLPGNTIYF
TRBJ2-1,TRBD2,TRBV30,CAWSLAGGPYNEQFF
TRBJ2-5,TRBD2,TRBV5-1,CASSSRLAGGSAQYF
TRBJ2-3,TRBD1,TRBV29-1,CSVAQGAQGDTQYF
TRBJ2-2,NA,TRBV28,CASRGWENTGELFF
TRBJ2-7,NA,TRBV27,CASSWGLMGEQYF
TRBJ2-2,NA,TRBV27,CASSLSSVADTGELFF
TRBJ2-7,TRBD1,TRBV11-1,CASSLYGQGADEQYF
TRBJ2-7,TRBD1,TRBV5-1,CASSQAPGTGTNEQYF
TRBJ1-1,NA,TRBV6-5,CASSYGQGSGAFF
TRBJ1-5,NA,TRBV12-3/TRBV12-4,CASSSFGPQHF
TRBJ1-1,TRBD1,TRBV30,CAWSASRTGRSTEAFF
TRBJ2-5,NA,TRBV7-6,CASSLDGGSQETQYF
TRBJ1-4,NA,TRBV6-1,CASSPSGPNEKLFF
TRBJ2-3,TRBD2,TRBV5-4,CASRAGGEGTDTQYF
TRBJ2-1,NA,TRBV11-3,CASSRTTVEGQFF
TRBJ2-1,NA,TRBV19,CASSREQASYNEQFF
TRBJ2-7,TRBD1,TRBV5-1,CASSWGQGSYEQYF
TRBJ2-1,NA,TRBV4-1,CASRRGGANEQFF
TRBJ2-1,NA,TRBV3-1/TRBV3-2,CASSQEQSLVEQFF
TRBJ1-1,NA,TRBV10-3,CAISEEVAANTEAFF
TRBJ2-2,TRBD2,TRBV10-1,CASREGPNTGELFF
TRBJ2-3,NA,TRBV11-2,CAQVDTDTQYF
TRBJ1-6,TRBD1,TRBV6-5,CATGQGQVSLHF
TRBJ1-2,TRBD1,TRBV10-3,CAIREDRGLGYTF
TRBJ1-4,NA,TRBV2,CASRSYSSGEKLFF
TRBJ2-7,NA,TRBV19,CASSSQDGPYEQYF